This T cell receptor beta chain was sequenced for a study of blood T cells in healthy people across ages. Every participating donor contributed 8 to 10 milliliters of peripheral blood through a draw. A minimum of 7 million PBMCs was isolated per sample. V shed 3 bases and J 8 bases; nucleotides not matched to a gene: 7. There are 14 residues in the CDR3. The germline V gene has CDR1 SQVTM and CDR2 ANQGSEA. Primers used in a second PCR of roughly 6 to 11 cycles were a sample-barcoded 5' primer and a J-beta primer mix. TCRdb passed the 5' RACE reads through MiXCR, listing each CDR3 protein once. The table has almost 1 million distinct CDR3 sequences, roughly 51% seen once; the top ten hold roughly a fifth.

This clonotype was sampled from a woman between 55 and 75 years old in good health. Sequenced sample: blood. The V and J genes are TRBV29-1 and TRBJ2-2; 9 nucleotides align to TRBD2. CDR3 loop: CSVEAGGPWGELFF. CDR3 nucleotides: TGCAGCGTTGAGGCGGGAGGGCCTTGGGGGGAGCTGTTTTTT.